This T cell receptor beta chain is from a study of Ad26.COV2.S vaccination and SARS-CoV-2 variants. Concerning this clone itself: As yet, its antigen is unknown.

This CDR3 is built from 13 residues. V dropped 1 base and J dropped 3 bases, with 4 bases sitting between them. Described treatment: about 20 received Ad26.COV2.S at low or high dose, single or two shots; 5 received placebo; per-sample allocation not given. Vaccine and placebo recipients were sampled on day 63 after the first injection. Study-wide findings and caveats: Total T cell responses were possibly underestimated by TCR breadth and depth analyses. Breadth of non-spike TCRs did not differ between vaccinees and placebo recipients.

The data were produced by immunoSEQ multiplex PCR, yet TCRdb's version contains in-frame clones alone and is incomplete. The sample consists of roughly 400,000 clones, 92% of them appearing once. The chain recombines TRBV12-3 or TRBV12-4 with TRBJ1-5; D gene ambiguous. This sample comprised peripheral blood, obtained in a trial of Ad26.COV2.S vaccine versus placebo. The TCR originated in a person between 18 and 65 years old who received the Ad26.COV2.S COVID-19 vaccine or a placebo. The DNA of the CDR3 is TGTGCCAGCAGTTTAGAGGACAATCAGCCCCAGCATTTT. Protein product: CASSLEDNQPQHF.